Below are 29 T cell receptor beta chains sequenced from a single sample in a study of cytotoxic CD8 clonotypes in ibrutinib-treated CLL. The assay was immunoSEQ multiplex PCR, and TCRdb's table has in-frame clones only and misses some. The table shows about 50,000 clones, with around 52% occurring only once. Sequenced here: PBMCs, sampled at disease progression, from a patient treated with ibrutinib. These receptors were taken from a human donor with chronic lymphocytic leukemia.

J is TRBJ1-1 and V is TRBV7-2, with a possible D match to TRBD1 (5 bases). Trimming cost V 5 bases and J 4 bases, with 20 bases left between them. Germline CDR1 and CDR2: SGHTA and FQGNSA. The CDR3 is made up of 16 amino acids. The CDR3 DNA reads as TGTGCCAGCAGCCCCTTGACAGACCCCCTCGTCACTGAAGCTTTCTTT. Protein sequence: CASSPLTDPLVTEAFF.

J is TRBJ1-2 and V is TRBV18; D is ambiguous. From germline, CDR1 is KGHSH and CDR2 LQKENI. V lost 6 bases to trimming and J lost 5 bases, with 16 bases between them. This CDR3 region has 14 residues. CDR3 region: CASSPGSGDYGYTF. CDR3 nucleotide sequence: TGTGCCAGCTCTCCCGGGTCCGGGGATTATGGCTACACCTTC.

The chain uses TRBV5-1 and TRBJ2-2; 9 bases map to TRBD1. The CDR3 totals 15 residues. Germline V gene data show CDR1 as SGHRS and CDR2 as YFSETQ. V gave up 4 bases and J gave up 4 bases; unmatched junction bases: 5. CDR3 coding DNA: TGCGCCAGCAGCCCCTGGACAGGGGTCACCGGGGAGCTGTTTTTT. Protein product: CASSPWTGVTGELFF.

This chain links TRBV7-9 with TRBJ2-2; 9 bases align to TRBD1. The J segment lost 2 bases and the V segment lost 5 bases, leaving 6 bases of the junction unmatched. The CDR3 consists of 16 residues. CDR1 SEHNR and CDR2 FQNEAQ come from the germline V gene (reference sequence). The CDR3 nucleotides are TGTGCCAGCAGCGCAAGACAGGGGGTAAACACCGGGGAGCTGTTTTTT. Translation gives CASSARQGVNTGELFF.

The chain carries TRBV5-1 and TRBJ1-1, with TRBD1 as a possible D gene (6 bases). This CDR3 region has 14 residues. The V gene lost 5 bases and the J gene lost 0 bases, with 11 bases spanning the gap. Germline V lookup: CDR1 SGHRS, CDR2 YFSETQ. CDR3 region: CASSDRTMNTEAFF. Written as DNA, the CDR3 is TGCGCCAGCAGTGACAGGACAATGAACACTGAAGCTTTCTTT.

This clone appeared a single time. The chain's CDR3 is CASSPSTGGADTQYF. In nucleotides, the CDR3 is TGTGCCAGCAGCCCCTCTACGGGGGGGGCAGATACGCAGTATTTT. The chain couples TRBV7-3 to TRBJ2-3, with 8 bases aligning to TRBD2. This CDR3 is 15 amino acids long. From germline, CDR1 is SGHTA and CDR2 FQGTGA. V was pared by 5 bases and J by 4 bases, with 8 bases of the junction left unmatched.

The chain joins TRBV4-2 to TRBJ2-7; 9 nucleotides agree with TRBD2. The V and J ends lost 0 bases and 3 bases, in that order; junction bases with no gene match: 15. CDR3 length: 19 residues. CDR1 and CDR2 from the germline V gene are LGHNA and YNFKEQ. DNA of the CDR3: TGTGCCAGCAGCCAAGACCGGGCGACTGCTAGCGGGGCCCTCTACGAGCAGTACTTC. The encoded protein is CASSQDRATASGALYEQYF.

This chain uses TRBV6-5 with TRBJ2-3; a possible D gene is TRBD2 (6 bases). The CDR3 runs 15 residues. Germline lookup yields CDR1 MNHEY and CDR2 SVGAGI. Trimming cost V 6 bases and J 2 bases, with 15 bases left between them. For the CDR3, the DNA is TGTGCCAGCAGCCGCTCGGGCGGGGACACAGATACGCAGTATTTT. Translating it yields CASSRSGGDTDTQYF.

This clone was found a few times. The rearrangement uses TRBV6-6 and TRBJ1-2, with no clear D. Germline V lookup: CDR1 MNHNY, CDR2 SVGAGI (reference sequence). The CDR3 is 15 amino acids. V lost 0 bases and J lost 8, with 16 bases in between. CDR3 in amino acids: CASSYSSRQASGYTF. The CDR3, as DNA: TGTGCCAGCAGTTACTCAAGCCGTCAGGCGAGCGGCTACACCTTC.

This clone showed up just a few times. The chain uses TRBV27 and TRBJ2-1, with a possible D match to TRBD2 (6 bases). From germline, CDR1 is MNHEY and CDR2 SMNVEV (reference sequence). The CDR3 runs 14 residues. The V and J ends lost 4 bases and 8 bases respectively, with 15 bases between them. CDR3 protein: CASSYGSVMDEQFF. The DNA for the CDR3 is TGTGCCAGCAGTTACGGGAGTGTTATGGATGAGCAGTTCTTC.

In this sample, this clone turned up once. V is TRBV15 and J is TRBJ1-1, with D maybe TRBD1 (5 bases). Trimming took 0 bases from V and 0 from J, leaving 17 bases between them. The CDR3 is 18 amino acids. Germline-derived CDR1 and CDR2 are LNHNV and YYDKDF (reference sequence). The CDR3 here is CATSRDSAGRVMNTEAFF. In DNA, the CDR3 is TGTGCCACCAGCAGAGATAGTGCGGGACGTGTGATGAACACTGAAGCTTTCTTT.

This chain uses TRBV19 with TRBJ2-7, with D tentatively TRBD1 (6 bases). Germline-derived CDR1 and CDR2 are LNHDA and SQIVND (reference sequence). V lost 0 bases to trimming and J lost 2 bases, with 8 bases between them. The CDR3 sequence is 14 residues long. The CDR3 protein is CASSIDRGPYEQYF. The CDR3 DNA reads TGTGCCAGTAGTATAGACAGGGGACCCTACGAGCAGTACTTC.

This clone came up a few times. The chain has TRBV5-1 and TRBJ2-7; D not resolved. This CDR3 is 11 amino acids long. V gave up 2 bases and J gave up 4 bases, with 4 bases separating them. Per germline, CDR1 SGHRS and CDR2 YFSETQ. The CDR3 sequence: CASSFEYEQYF. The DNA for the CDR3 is TGCGCCAGCAGCTTCGAATACGAGCAGTACTTC.

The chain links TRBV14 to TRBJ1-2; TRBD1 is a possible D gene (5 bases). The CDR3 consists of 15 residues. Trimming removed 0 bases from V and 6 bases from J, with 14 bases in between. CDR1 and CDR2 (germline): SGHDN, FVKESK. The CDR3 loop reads CASSQDAGLWNGYTF. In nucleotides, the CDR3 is TGTGCCAGCAGCCAAGATGCAGGGCTCTGGAATGGCTACACCTTC. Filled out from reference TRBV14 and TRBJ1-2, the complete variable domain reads EAGVTQFPSHSVIEKGQTVTLRCDPISGHDNLYWYRRVMGKEIKFLLHFVKESKQDESGMPNNRFLAERTGGTYSTLKVQPAELEDSGVYFCASSQDAGLWNGYTFGSGTRLTVV.

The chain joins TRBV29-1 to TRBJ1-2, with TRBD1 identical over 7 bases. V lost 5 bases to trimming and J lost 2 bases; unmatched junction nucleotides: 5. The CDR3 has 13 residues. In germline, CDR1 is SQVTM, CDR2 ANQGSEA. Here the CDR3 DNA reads TGCAGCGTTAACCGGGACAGAAACTATGGCTACACCTTC. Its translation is CSVNRDRNYGYTF.

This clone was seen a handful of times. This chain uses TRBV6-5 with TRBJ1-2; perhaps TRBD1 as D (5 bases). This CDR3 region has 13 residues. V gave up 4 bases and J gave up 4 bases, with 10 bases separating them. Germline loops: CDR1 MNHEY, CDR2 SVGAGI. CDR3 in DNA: TGTGCCAGCAGTTTAGGACAAATCTATGGCTACACCTTC. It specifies CASSLGQIYGYTF.

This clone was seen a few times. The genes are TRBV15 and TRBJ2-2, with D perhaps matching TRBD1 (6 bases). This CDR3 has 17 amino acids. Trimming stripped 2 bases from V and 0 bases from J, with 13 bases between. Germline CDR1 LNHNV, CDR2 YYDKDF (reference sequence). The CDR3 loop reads CATSRMPGTTNTGELFF. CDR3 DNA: TGTGCCACCAGCAGAATGCCCGGGACAACGAACACCGGGGAGCTGTTTTTT. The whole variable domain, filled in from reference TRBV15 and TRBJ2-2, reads DAMVIQNPRYQVTQFGKPVTLSCSQTLNHNVMYWYQQKSSQAPKLLFHYYDKDFNNEADTPDNFQSRRPNTSFCFLDIRSPGLGDTAMYLCATSRMPGTTNTGELFFGEGSRLTVL.

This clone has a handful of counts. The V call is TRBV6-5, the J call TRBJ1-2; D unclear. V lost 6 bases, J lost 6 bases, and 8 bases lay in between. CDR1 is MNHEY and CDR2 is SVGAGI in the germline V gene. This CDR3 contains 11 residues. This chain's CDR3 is CASSQGHGYTF. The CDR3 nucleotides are TGTGCCAGCAGCCAAGGGCATGGCTACACCTTC.

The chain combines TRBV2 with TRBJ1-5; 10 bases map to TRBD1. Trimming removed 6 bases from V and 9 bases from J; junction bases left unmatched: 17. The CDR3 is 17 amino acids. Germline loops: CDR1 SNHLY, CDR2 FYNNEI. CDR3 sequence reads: CASSDGTGVRSSRPQHF. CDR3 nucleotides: TGTGCCAGCAGCGATGGGACAGGGGTACGTTCATCACGGCCCCAGCATTTT.

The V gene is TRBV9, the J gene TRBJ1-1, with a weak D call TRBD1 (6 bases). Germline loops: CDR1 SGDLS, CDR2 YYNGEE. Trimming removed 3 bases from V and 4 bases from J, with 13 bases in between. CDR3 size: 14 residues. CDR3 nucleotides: TGTGCCAGCAGCGCGACAGGCCTGCTCACTGAAGCTTTCTTT. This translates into CASSATGLLTEAFF.

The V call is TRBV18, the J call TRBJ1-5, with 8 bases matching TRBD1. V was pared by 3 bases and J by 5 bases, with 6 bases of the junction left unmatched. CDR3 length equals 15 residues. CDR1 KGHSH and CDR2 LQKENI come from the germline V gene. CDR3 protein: CASSPSQGGDQPQHF. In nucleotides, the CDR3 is TGTGCCAGCTCACCGTCACAGGGGGGGGATCAGCCCCAGCATTTT.

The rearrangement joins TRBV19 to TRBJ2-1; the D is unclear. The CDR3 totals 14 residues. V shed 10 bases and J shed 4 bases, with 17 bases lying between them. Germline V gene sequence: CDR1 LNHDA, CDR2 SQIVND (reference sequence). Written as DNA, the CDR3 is TGTGCCACCGAAGACACATATATGTACAATGAGCAGTTCTTC. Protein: CATEDTYMYNEQFF.

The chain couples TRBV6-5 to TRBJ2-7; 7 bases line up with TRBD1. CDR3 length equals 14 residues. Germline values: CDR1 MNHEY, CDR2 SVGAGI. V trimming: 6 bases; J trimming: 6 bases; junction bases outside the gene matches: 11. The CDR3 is CASSYQAGGGEQYF. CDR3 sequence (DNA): TGTGCCAGCAGCTACCAGGCAGGGGGTGGCGAGCAGTACTTC.

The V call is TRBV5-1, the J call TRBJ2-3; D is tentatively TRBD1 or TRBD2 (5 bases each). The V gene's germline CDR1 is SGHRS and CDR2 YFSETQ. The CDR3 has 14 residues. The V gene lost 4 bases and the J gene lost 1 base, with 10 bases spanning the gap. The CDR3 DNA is TGCGCCAGCAGCCCAGTGGGGGGCACAGATACGCAGTATTTT. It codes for CASSPVGGTDTQYF.

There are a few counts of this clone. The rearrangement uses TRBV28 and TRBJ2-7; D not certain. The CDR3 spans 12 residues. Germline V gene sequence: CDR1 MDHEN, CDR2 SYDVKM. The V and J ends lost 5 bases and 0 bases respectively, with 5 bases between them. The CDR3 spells CASSSASYEQYF. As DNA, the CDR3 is TGTGCCAGCAGTAGTGCCTCCTACGAGCAGTACTTC.

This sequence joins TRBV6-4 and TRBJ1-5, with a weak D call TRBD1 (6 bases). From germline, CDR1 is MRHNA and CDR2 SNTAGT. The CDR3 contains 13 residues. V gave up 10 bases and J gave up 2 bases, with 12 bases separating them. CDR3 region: CAIPGEGNQPQHF. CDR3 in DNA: TGTGCCATCCCAGGGGAGGGCAATCAGCCCCAGCATTTT.

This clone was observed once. The CDR3 loop reads CASSQTSGGASYNEQFF. In DNA, the CDR3 is TGTGCCAGCAGCCAGACTAGCGGGGGGGCGTCCTACAATGAGCAGTTCTTC. The chain recombines TRBV7-2 with TRBJ2-1, with 14 bases aligning to TRBD2. This CDR3 region has 17 residues. CDR1 is SGHTA and CDR2 is FQGNSA in the germline V gene. With 5 bases clipped from V and 1 base from J, the junction kept 4 bases outside the gene matches.

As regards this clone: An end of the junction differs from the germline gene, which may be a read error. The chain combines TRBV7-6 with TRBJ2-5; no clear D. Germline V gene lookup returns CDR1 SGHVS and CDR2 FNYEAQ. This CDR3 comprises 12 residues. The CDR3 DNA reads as TGTGCCAGCAGATTAGGGTCCGAGACCCAGTACTTC. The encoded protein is CASRLGSETQYF.

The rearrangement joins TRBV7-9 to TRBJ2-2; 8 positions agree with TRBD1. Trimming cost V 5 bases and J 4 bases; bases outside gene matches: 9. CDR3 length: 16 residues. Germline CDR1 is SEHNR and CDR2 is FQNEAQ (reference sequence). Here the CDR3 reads CASSPFRTGSTGELFF. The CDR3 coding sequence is TGTGCCAGCAGCCCCTTCAGGACAGGGTCCACCGGGGAGCTGTTTTTT.